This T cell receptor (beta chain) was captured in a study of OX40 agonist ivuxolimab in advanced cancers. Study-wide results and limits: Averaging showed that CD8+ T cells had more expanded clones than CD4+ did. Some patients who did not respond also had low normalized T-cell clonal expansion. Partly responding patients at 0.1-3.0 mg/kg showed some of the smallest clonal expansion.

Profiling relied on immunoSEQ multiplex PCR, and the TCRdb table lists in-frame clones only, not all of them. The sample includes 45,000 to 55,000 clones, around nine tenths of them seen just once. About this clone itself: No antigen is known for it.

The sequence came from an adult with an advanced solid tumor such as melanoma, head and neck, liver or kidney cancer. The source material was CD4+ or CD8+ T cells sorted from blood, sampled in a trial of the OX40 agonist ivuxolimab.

For the CDR3, the DNA is TGTGCCAGCTCTCCGGACACCAAAGAGACCCAGTACTTC. Translated: CASSPDTKETQYF. V gene TRBV18 combines with J gene TRBJ2-5; D perhaps matches TRBD1 (5 bases). The V and J ends lost 6 bases and 3 bases respectively, with 11 bases between them. CDR3 size: 13 residues. In germline, CDR1 is KGHSH, CDR2 LQKENI. The complete variable domain, with remaining parts taken from reference TRBV18 and TRBJ2-5, reads NAGVMQNPRHLVRRRGQEARLRCSPMKGHSHVYWYRQLPEEGLKFMVYLQKENIIDESGMPKERFSAEFPKEGPSILRIQQVVRGDSAAYFCASSPDTKETQYFGPGTRLLVL.